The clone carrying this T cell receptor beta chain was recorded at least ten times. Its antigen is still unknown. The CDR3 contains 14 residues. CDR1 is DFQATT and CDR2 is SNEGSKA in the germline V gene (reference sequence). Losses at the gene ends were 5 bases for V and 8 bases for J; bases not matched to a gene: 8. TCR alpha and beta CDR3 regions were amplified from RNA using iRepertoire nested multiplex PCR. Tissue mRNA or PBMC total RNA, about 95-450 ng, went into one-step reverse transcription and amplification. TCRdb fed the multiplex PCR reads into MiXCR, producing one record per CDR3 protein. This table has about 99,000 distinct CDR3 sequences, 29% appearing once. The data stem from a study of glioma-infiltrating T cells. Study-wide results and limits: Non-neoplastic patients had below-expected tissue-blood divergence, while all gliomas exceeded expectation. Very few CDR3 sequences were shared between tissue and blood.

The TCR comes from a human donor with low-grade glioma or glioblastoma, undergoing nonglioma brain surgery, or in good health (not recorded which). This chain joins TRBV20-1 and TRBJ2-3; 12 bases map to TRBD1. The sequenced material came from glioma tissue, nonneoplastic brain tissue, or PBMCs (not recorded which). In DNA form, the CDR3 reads TGCAGTGCTGAGGGACAGGGGGCCACCATTACGCAGTATTTT. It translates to CSAEGQGATITQYF.